This T cell receptor (beta chain) was captured by sequencing in a study of control samples from healthy donors and cancer patients. Method: immunoSEQ multiplex PCR; TCRdb's copy keeps in-frame clones and lacks some. The sample lists around 100,000 clones; 70% to 90% were seen once. Germline CDR1 is LGHDT and CDR2 is YNNKEL (reference sequence). This CDR3 region has 16 residues. V lost 1 base, J lost 6 bases, and 10 bases stayed unmatched. This TCR was recovered from a young man in good health. V is TRBV3-1 (or the pseudogene TRBV3-2) and J is TRBJ2-5; TRBD1 agrees at 8 bases. The source material was blood. The CDR3 DNA is TGTGCCAGCAGCCAAGTCGGGACAGGACGTCAGAAGACCCAGTACTTC. Its protein product is CASSQVGTGRQKTQYF.